These 17 T cell receptor beta chains originate from one sample sequenced in a study of T cell repertoires in cytomegalovirus infection. TCRdb used MiXCR to reprocess the reads, holding one entry per CDR3 protein. The sample carries 480,000 or so distinct CDR3 sequences, 11% recorded once. Sequencing was done on a sample of PBMCs. The receptors derive from a human donor in good health (CMV status not recorded). Some clones in this sample may be carry-over from other donors' samples.

This clonotype has a count of ten or more. The chain joins TRBV5-6 to TRBJ2-6; D is unresolved. Per germline, CDR1 SGHDT and CDR2 YYEEEE. The CDR3 totals 16 residues. V lost 2 bases, J lost 0 bases, and 9 bases lay in between. The CDR3 reads CASSFTDTSGANVLTF. CDR3 nucleotides: TGTGCCAGCAGCTTTACCGACACCTCTGGGGCCAACGTCCTGACTTTC.

This clonotype was detected many times. In DNA, the CDR3 is TGTGCCAGCAGCTTAGTAGTTAAGGGGGACACTGAAGCTTTCTTT. It codes for CASSLVVKGDTEAFF. The rearrangement links TRBV7-2 to TRBJ1-1; perhaps TRBD1 as D (6 bases). V lost 1 base to trimming and J lost 3 bases, with 12 bases between them. The CDR3 consists of 15 residues. Germline CDR1 reads SGHTA; CDR2 reads FQGNSA.

This clonotype came up a few times. V and J are TRBV2 and TRBJ2-2, with D hard to call. V was cut by 3 bases and J by 4 bases, with 18 bases left in between. Germline lookup yields CDR1 SNHLY and CDR2 FYNNEI. The CDR3 length is 17 residues. CDR3 loop: CASSDMVFLRVTGELFF. The CDR3 nucleotides read TGTGCCAGCAGTGATATGGTCTTCCTTAGGGTCACCGGGGAGCTGTTTTTT.

This clonotype was found many times. The chain recombines TRBV7-3 with TRBJ2-3, with D hard to call. Looked up from germline, CDR1 is SGHTA and CDR2 is FQGTGA. The CDR3 sequence is 13 residues long. With 0 bases removed from V and 4 bases from J, the gap between germline ends came to 5 bases. The CDR3 loop reads CASSLTAPDTQYF. In DNA, the CDR3 is TGTGCCAGCAGCTTAACAGCCCCAGATACGCAGTATTTT.

This clonotype was recorded a few times. V gene TRBV9 combines with J gene TRBJ1-2, with D unresolved. The germline CDR1 and CDR2 sequences are SGDLS and YYNGEE. The germline V and J ends were trimmed by 1 base and 5 bases, with 9 bases remaining between them. This CDR3 has 13 amino acids. The CDR3 loop reads CASSVYQAYGYTF. The CDR3 coding sequence is TGTGCCAGCAGCGTATACCAGGCTTATGGCTACACCTTC.

This CDR3 reads CASRAVVNTGELFF. The CDR3 nucleotides read TGCGCCAGCAGGGCGGTAGTCAACACCGGGGAGCTGTTTTTT. The V and J genes are TRBV5-1 and TRBJ2-2, with D hard to call. Germline V gives CDR1 SGHRS, CDR2 YFSETQ. V lost 5 bases to trimming and J lost 2 bases, with 10 bases between them. The CDR3 length is 14 residues.

This clonotype was seen at least ten times. The chain employs TRBV7-6 and TRBJ2-7; TRBD2 agrees at 7 bases. J gave up 1 base and V 1 base, and 16 bases lay outside the gene matches. The CDR3 is 19 residues long. Germline V gives CDR1 SGHVS, CDR2 FNYEAQ. In DNA form, the CDR3 reads TGTGCCAGCAGCTTAGATAGTGGATTGAGGGGAGGGCCATCCTACGAGCAGTACTTC. This encodes CASSLDSGLRGGPSYEQYF.

This clonotype was observed many times. J is TRBJ2-3 and V is TRBV5-1; D not resolved. V shed 4 bases and J shed 2 bases, with 14 bases lying between them. CDR1 and CDR2 from the germline V gene are SGHRS and YFSETQ. CDR3 length: 15 residues. CDR3 DNA: TGCGCCAGCAGCCTAAGGCCCGTACTCACAGATACGCAGTATTTT. This translates into CASSLRPVLTDTQYF.

The CDR3 DNA follows: TGTGCCAGCAGTTTATACCCCAGGAGGGATGAAGCCAAAAACATTCAGTACTTC. This gives the protein CASSLYPRRDEAKNIQYF. This chain links TRBV28 with TRBJ2-4; possible D gene TRBD2, 6 bases. This CDR3 region has 18 residues. V was trimmed by 1 base and J by 0 bases, leaving 16 bases between them. Germline V gives CDR1 MDHEN, CDR2 SYDVKM.

The J gene is TRBJ2-3, the V gene TRBV2, with 16 bases fitting TRBD2. Germline V gene sequence: CDR1 SNHLY, CDR2 FYNNEI. The CDR3 runs to 15 residues. Trimming cost V 7 bases and J 5 bases; bases outside gene matches: 3. CDR3 region: CASMGLAGGRDTQYF. The CDR3 DNA reads as TGTGCCAGCATGGGACTAGCGGGAGGGCGAGATACGCAGTATTTT.

This clonotype has just a few counts. J is TRBJ1-1 and V is TRBV7-9; weak D call: TRBD1 (5 bases). This CDR3 comprises 13 residues. The germline V gene has CDR1 SEHNR and CDR2 FQNEAQ (reference sequence). The germline V and J ends were trimmed by 7 bases and 4 bases, with 13 bases remaining between them. The CDR3 nucleotides are TGTGCCAGCAACGGGGAGGGGTCCACTGAAGCTTTCTTT. It yields the protein CASNGEGSTEAFF.

This clonotype was picked up many times. The chain employs TRBV5-1 and TRBJ2-2, with D perhaps matching TRBD2 (6 bases). The CDR3 extends over 15 amino acids. Between the trimmed V and J ends, which lost 4 bases and 1 base, there was a span of 11 bases. The germline CDR1 and CDR2 sequences are SGHRS and YFSETQ. This CDR3 is CASSRRGENTGELFF. Written as DNA, the CDR3 is TGCGCCAGCAGCAGGCGGGGAGAGAACACCGGGGAGCTGTTTTTT.

This clonotype was recorded many times. J is TRBJ2-2 and V is TRBV19; D gene unclear. Trimming pared 2 bases from V and 4 bases from J, leaving 8 bases between. The CDR3 totals 14 residues. The germline V gene has CDR1 LNHDA and CDR2 SQIVND (reference sequence). This CDR3 reads CASSITALTGELFF. CDR3 DNA: TGTGCCAGTAGTATAACAGCCCTCACCGGGGAGCTGTTTTTT. The entire variable domain, with the rest obtained from reference TRBV19 and TRBJ2-2, is as follows: DGGITQSPKYLFRKEGQNVTLSCEQNLNHDAMYWYRQDPGQGLRLIYYSQIVNDFQKGDIAEGYSVSREKKESFPLTVTSAQKNPTAFYLCASSITALTGELFFGEGSRLTVL.

In this sample, this clonotype turned up many times. The chain is built from TRBV11-3 and TRBJ1-1; D may be TRBD1 (5 bases). CDR3 length equals 13 residues. The germline V and J ends were trimmed by 3 bases and 6 bases, with 11 bases remaining between them. The germline gives CDR1 SGHNT, CDR2 YENEEA. In DNA, the CDR3 is TGTGCCAGCAGCTTTAGGGGCTCACCTGAAGCTTTCTTT. Protein: CASSFRGSPEAFF.

This clonotype was recorded at least ten times. V and J are TRBV7-2 and TRBJ2-7, with no clear D. This CDR3 has 12 amino acids. Trimming cost V 5 bases and J 1 base, with 6 bases left between them. Germline lookup yields CDR1 SGHTA and CDR2 FQGNSA. The CDR3: CASSTNSYEQYF. The CDR3, as DNA: TGTGCCAGCAGCACCAATTCCTACGAGCAGTACTTC.

V and J are TRBV5-6 and TRBJ1-2; D unclear. The CDR3 has 16 amino acids. Germline V lookup: CDR1 SGHDT, CDR2 YYEEEE. Trimming stripped 1 base from V and 6 bases from J, with 19 bases between. The CDR3 DNA reads TGTGCCAGCAGCTTGTTCATTTATCCGCGCGACGATGGCTACACCTTC. Protein product: CASSLFIYPRDDGYTF. The full variable domain, its missing parts supplied by reference TRBV5-6 and TRBJ1-2, is DAGVTQSPTHLIKTRGQQVTLRCSPKSGHDTVSWYQQALGQGPQFIFQYYEEEERQRGNFPDRFSGHQFPNYSSELNVNALLLGDSALYLCASSLFIYPRDDGYTFGSGTRLTVV.

A few counts support this clonotype. The chain joins TRBV5-1 to TRBJ2-2; the D is unclear. The CDR3 contains 16 residues. In germline, CDR1 is SGHRS, CDR2 YFSETQ. Trimming removed 2 bases from V and 2 bases from J, with 13 bases in between. CDR3 coding DNA: TGCGCCAGCAGCTTTACCCGGGCCGGAAACACCGGGGAGCTGTTTTTT. This sequence encodes CASSFTRAGNTGELFF.